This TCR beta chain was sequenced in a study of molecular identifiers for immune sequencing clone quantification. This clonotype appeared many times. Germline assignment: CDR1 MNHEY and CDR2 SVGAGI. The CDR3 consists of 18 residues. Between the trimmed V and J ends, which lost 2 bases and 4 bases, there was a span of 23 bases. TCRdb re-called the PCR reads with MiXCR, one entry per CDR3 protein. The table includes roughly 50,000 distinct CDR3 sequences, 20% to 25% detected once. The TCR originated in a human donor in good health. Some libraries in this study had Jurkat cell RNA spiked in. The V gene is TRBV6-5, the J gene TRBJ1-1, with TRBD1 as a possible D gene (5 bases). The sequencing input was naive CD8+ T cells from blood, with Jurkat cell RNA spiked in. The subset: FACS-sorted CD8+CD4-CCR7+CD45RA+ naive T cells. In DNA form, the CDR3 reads TGTGCCAGCAGTTACACGAGCCCCCTTTGGGGGGGGGGCACTGAAGCTTTCTTT. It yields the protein CASSYTSPLWGGGTEAFF.